These 8 T cell receptor beta chains share one sample of origin, sequenced in a study of blood T cell repertoires in COVID-19 (TCRdb year 2020). Libraries were built with the immunoSEQ multiplex PCR assay. TCRdb limited this immuneACCESS table to in-frame rearrangements with V and J called. A share of clones is missing; checked studies link under half to unresolved V genes, and the rest is unexplained. In this sample the table shows about 320,000 clones, approximately 82% of which occur a single time. Clones ranked in the top ten supply roughly 1.1% of the sample. The sample taken for sequencing was peripheral blood. The receptors derive from a woman aged 50 to 60 with acute or convalescent COVID-19.

The J gene is TRBJ2-1, the V gene TRBV10-3; no clear D gene. The germline gives CDR1 ENHRY, CDR2 SYGVKD. This CDR3 spans 14 amino acids. Trimming removed 3 bases at V and 5 bases at J, with 11 bases between. The CDR3 DNA sequence: TGTGCCATCAGTGATTGGGCAGCAGACAATGAGCAGTTCTTC. This gives the protein CAISDWAADNEQFF.

The rearrangement joins TRBV4-2 to TRBJ1-2; 7 positions agree with TRBD1. This CDR3 comprises 15 residues. After removal of 3 bases from V and 6 bases from J, the junction contained 10 bases not matched to a gene. Germline CDR1 is LGHNA and CDR2 is YNFKEQ. The DNA of the CDR3 is TGTGCCAGCAGCCAGGACCGGACAGGTTGGGATGGCTACACCTTC. Translation gives CASSQDRTGWDGYTF.

The table lists this clone with a few counts. The gene calls are TRBV14 and TRBJ1-6, with D unresolved. The germline V gene encodes CDR1 SGHDN and CDR2 FVKESK. Trimming pared 3 bases from V and 4 bases from J, leaving 7 bases between. The CDR3 has 14 amino acids. CDR3 DNA sequence: TGTGCCAGCAGCCATTCACTGTATAATTCACCCCTCCACTTT. Its translation is CASSHSLYNSPLHF.

The chain joins TRBV6-6 to TRBJ1-1; no firm D call. V was shortened by 4 bases and J by 7 bases, with 16 bases between the two germline ends. The CDR3 sequence is 14 residues long. Germline V gene sequence: CDR1 MNHNY, CDR2 SVGAGI (reference sequence). The CDR3 bases are TGTGCCAGCAGTTCGGTCGGGATTCCCATTGAAGCTTTCTTT. Protein product: CASSSVGIPIEAFF.

The chain carries TRBV7-9 and TRBJ1-1; D not resolved. The length of the CDR3 is 15 residues. V was pared by 6 bases and J by 3 bases, with 17 bases between. Germline lookup yields CDR1 SEHNR and CDR2 FQNEAQ (reference sequence). Here the CDR3 reads CASSPLGRAYTEAFF. CDR3 bases: TGTGCCAGCAGTCCCCTGGGCCGAGCCTACACTGAAGCTTTCTTT.

This chain connects TRBV30 to TRBJ2-2, with a weak D call TRBD2 (5 bases). This CDR3 is 14 amino acids long. Trimming pared 3 bases from V and 3 bases from J, leaving 11 bases between. Germline CDR1 GTSNPN, CDR2 SVGIG (reference sequence). CDR3 region: CAWSRTRYTGELFF. In DNA, the CDR3 is TGTGCCTGGAGCCGCACTAGATACACCGGGGAGCTGTTTTTT. Looking up the rest from reference TRBV30 and TRBJ2-2 gives the full variable domain: SQTIHQWPATLVQPVGSPLSLECTVEGTSNPNLYWYRQAAGRGLQLLFYSVGIGQISSEVPQNLSASRPQDRQFILSSKKLLLSDSGFYLCAWSRTRYTGELFFGEGSRLTVL.

This chain connects TRBV9 to TRBJ1-6; D not certain. The CDR3 sequence is 15 residues long. CDR1 SGDLS and CDR2 YYNGEE come from the germline V gene. The ends were cut back, 0 bases at V and 7 bases at J, with 11 bases in the middle. The CDR3 here is CASSVERLLNSPLHF. CDR3 bases: TGTGCCAGCAGCGTAGAACGACTCTTAAATTCACCCCTCCACTTT.

The chain carries TRBV14 and TRBJ2-3; tentatively, D is TRBD2 (5 bases). The V end lost 4 bases, the J end lost 0 bases, and 8 bases lay between the germline ends. CDR1 is SGHDN, CDR2 FVKESK, per germline. This CDR3 is 14 amino acids long. CDR3 in DNA: TGTGCCAGCAGCCTCGGACTTAGCACAGATACGCAGTATTTT. This gives the protein CASSLGLSTDTQYF.